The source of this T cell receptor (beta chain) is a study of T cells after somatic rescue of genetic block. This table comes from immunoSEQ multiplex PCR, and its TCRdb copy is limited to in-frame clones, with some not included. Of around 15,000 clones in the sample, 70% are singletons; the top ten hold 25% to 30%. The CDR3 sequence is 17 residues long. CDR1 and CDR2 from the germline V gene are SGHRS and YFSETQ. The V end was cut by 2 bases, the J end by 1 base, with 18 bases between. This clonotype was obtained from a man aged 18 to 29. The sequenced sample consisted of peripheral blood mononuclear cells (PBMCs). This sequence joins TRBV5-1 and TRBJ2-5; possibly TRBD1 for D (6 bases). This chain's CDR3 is CASSFGAGTKAQETQYF. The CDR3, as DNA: TGCGCCAGCAGCTTTGGTGCCGGGACAAAGGCCCAAGAGACCCAGTACTTC.